The rows below give T cell receptor beta chains drawn from one sample of a study of blood T cell repertoires in COVID-19. Assay: immunoSEQ multiplex PCR; the TCRdb copy retains only in-frame clones and omits some. The profile shows roughly 280,000 clones, over 65% of them singletons. Material for sequencing was peripheral blood. These receptors all stem from a man between 60 and 75 years old who had recovered from COVID-19. Both conserved end residues are part of each CDR3. Each record gives: J gene, V gene, clone size, D gene, CDR3 DNA, CDR3 protein. A D gene is named only where the DNA matches it firmly. Rows give clone size only sometimes, using once, few, many, or a class for an expanded clone.

TRBJ1-2 TRBV30 . TRBD1 TGTGCCTGGAGTGTACGCCGGGACAGGGGGCCGAAGGGGGTCGGCTACACCTTC CAWSVRRDRGPKGVGYTF
TRBJ2-6 TRBV5-5 once . TGTGCCAGCAGCTTGCAGATACAGGTCTCTGGGGCCAACGTCCTGACTTTC CASSLQIQVSGANVLTF
TRBJ2-5 TRBV4-1 . TRBD2 TGCGCCAGCAGCCGCCTTTCCGGGACTAGCGGGCAAGAGACCCAGTACTTC CASSRLSGTSGQETQYF
TRBJ1-4 TRBV5-4 . . TGTGCCAGCAGCTACCCAGGGAACGAAAAACTGTTTTTT CASSYPGNEKLFF
TRBJ2-1 TRBV5-8 . . TGTGCCAGCAGCTTGTGGGCTAGACAGTACAATGAGCAGTTCTTC CASSLWARQYNEQFF
TRBJ1-6 TRBV14 . . TGTGCCAGCAGCCAAGGCCCCGGGGCACCCCTCCACTTT CASSQGPGAPLHF
TRBJ2-7 TRBV5-4 . TRBD2 TGTGCCAGCAGCTTGATAAGCGGGAGGGCCCAGGCGGTCTACGAGCAGTACTTC CASSLISGRAQAVYEQYF
TRBJ2-2 TRBV4-2 . . TGTGCCAGCAGCCAAGATCGGGGTACCGGGGAGCTGTTTTTT CASSQDRGTGELFF
TRBJ2-7 TRBV28 . TRBD1 TGTGCCAGCAACACAGGGGTGTACGAGCAGTACTTC CASNTGVYEQYF
TRBJ1-4 TRBV29-1 once TRBD1 TGCAGCGGGGGACAGGGCGGGGAAAAACTGTTTTTT CSGGQGGEKLFF
TRBJ2-3 TRBV7-9 . . TGTGCCAGCAGCTTAGACGGCAGGGATACGCAGTATTTT CASSLDGRDTQYF
TRBJ2-7 TRBV3-1/TRBV3-2 . TRBD1 TGTGCCAGCAGCCGGGGACAGGGTGACGAGCAGTACTTC CASSRGQGDEQYF
TRBJ2-3 TRBV2 . . TGTGCCAGCAGTCAGGCCTTTGGAACAGATACGCAGTATTTT CASSQAFGTDTQYF
TRBJ1-1 TRBV7-8 . . TGTGCCAGCAGCTTATTCCAGGCTAACATGAACACTGAAGCTTTCTTT CASSLFQANMNTEAFF
TRBJ2-1 TRBV3-1/TRBV3-2 few TRBD2 TGTGCCAGCAGCCGGCTAGCGGGGGGAACTAAAAATGAGCAGTTCTTC CASSRLAGGTKNEQFF
TRBJ2-2 TRBV6-5 . TRBD1 TGTGCCAGCAGTCCCCGGACAGGGACCCGGGAGCTGTTTTTT CASSPRTGTRELFF
TRBJ1-2 TRBV9 . TRBD1 TGTGCCAGCAGCGTAGCTACGAGCGGGACAGGGTTCGGCTACACCTTC CASSVATSGTGFGYTF
TRBJ2-3 TRBV5-1 . TRBD2 TGCGCCAGCAGCTCTGGGACTACCGATACGCAGTATTTT CASSSGTTDTQYF
TRBJ1-1 TRBV7-2 few TRBD1 TGTGCCACTGTGACAGGGAGGTACGGGAACACTGAAGCTTTCTTT CATVTGRYGNTEAFF
TRBJ1-1 TRBV7-9 . . TGTGCCAGCGCGCCCGGTGTAAGGGAGGACCTTGAAGCTTTCTTT CASAPGVREDLEAFF
TRBJ1-6 TRBV7-2 . . TGTGCCAGCAGCTTATACAACCAATCCCCATATAATTCACCCCTCCACTTT CASSLYNQSPYNSPLHF
TRBJ1-1 TRBV7-9 few . TGTGCCAGCAGCTTAGTAAGAGGAGAGGCTTTCTTT CASSLVRGEAFF
TRBJ2-7 TRBV27 . TRBD2 TGTGCCAGCAGGCGAACCGGTGATAGCGGGAGGGACGAGCAGTACTTC CASRRTGDSGRDEQYF
TRBJ2-1 TRBV6-1 . TRBD2 TGTGCCAGCAGTGCCCGACTAGCGGGAGTGTTCGACTACGGCAATGAGCAGTTCTTC CASSARLAGVFDYGNEQFF
TRBJ2-3 TRBV7-2 . . TGTGCCAGCAGCTCCCCCCCCGGTCATACGCAGTATTTT CASSSPPGHTQYF
TRBJ2-3 TRBV7-2 . TRBD2 TGTGCCAGCAGCTCAAGACTCGGGGGGGACACAGATACGCAGTATTTT CASSSRLGGDTDTQYF
TRBJ2-5 TRBV4-1 . TRBD2 TGCGCCAGCAGTTCCGACCTGAGGACTAGCGGGGGGCCAAACCAAGAGACCCAGTACTTC CASSSDLRTSGGPNQETQYF
TRBJ1-5 TRBV5-6 . . TGTGCCAGCAGCGCGGAGGGAAGTAATCAGCCCCAGCATTTT CASSAEGSNQPQHF
TRBJ2-7 TRBV5-4 . TRBD1 TGTGCCAGCGGGGACAGGGGATCCTACGAGCAGTACTTC CASGDRGSYEQYF
TRBJ1-3 TRBV30 few . TGTGCCTGGAGTGCGAGGACAGCGTCTGGAAACACCATATATTTT CAWSARTASGNTIYF
TRBJ2-3 TRBV4-1 . TRBD2 TGCGCCAGCAGCCAGGGACCGGTAGCGGGAGGTGGAGATACGCAGTATTTT CASSQGPVAGGGDTQYF
TRBJ2-3 TRBV18 . . TGTGCCAGCTCATCCAGGGGAGCGGGCACAGATACGCAGTATTTT CASSSRGAGTDTQYF
TRBJ1-3 TRBV9 . . TGTGCCAGCAGCGTAGATCCAGGAACCTCTGGAAACACCATATATTTT CASSVDPGTSGNTIYF
TRBJ2-2 TRBV3-1/TRBV3-2 . . TGTGCCAGCAGCCAAGTCCGGGGTATAGGCGGGGAGCTGTTTTTT CASSQVRGIGGELFF
TRBJ2-3 TRBV6-5 . TRBD1 TGTGCCAGCAGTTACGGACAGGGCGAGGGAGATACGCAGTATTTT CASSYGQGEGDTQYF
TRBJ2-3 TRBV28 . . TGTGCCAGCGGCGGCTGGGGCGGCACAGATACGCAGTATTTT CASGGWGGTDTQYF
TRBJ1-2 TRBV7-8 once TRBD1 TGTGCCAGCAGCTTAGGGGACAGGGGATCTGGCTACACCTTC CASSLGDRGSGYTF
TRBJ2-1 TRBV10-2 . . TGCGCCAGCAGTGATCTGGGACTGAACAATGAGCAGTTCTTC CASSDLGLNNEQFF
TRBJ2-7 TRBV4-1 once . TGCGCCAGCAGCCAAGATGGAGGGGCGTTCGGGGAGCAGTACTTC CASSQDGGAFGEQYF
TRBJ2-7 TRBV19 . . TGTGCCAGTAGTATTAGTGGAGGCTCCTCCTACGAGCAGTACTTC CASSISGGSSYEQYF
TRBJ2-3 TRBV15 . . TGTGCCACCAGCAGAGGTAGCGGTTCTAGCACAGATACGCAGTATTTT CATSRGSGSSTDTQYF
TRBJ1-1 TRBV28 . . TGTGCCAGCAGTCAAAACCTCGAGGCTGAAGCTTTCTTT CASSQNLEAEAFF
TRBJ2-6 TRBV28 . . TGTGCCAGCACCCTGGGGGGAACTGGGGCCAACGTCCTGACTTTC CASTLGGTGANVLTF
TRBJ2-2 TRBV5-4 . TRBD2 TGTGCCAGCAGCCAGGGACTAGCGGGACCCACCGGGGAGCTGTTTTTT CASSQGLAGPTGELFF
TRBJ1-1 TRBV18 once TRBD1 TGTGCCAGCTCCGAACTCGGGACAGGGGCCACTGAAGCTTTCTTT CASSELGTGATEAFF
TRBJ2-3 TRBV5-1 . TRBD2 TGCGCCAGCAGCACGGGACTAGCGGGGGGTAGCACAGATACGCAGTATTTT CASSTGLAGGSTDTQYF